This entry describes one T cell receptor (beta chain). Its antigen remains unidentified. Quantitative molecular-barcoded 5'-RACE generated the TCR beta libraries. A single record per CDR3 protein comes from TCRdb applying MiXCR to the 5' RACE reads. The sample lists approximately 290,000 distinct CDR3 sequences, 20% occurring once. This CDR3 region has 12 residues. Germline-derived CDR1 and CDR2 are DFQATT and SNEGSKA (reference sequence). Trimming left V 3 bases short and J 7 bases short, with 12 bases between. The data derive from a study of CD8 T cells in ankylosing spondylitis. Study observations and caveats: For ankylosing spondylitis blood, a TCR beta motif of eight or nine highly homologous variants appeared characteristic.

This TCR came from a female donor with ankylosing spondylitis or in good health (not recorded which). Sequencing was carried out using blood, either unsorted or a sorted T cell fraction (not recorded which). The genes are TRBV20-1 and TRBJ1-1; D might be TRBD1 (6 bases). The CDR3 DNA follows: TGCAGTGCTAGTCGGGGGGCGGGTGAAGCTTTCTTT. Amino acid sequence: CSASRGAGEAFF.